This TCR beta chain comes out of a study of CD8+ T cells in alopecia areata. Looking at the study overall: Female C3H/HeJ mice aged roughly 7-11 weeks were given skin from C3H/HeJ graft donors, roughly 6-12 months old, that had spontaneous alopecia.

Study-wide points: Lesional tissue from the scalp (especially in alopecia totalis/universalis) showed higher clonality than normal scalp. Scalp data also include sequences from resident alphabeta T cells of normal skin.

A sort of pooled cutaneous lymph node cells used CD4, CD8alpha, NKG2D, NKG2ACE and other stains. J was trimmed by 1 base and V by 5 bases; bases with no gene match: 10. Germline-derived CDR1 and CDR2 are NSHNY and SYGAGN. This CDR3 is 16 amino acids long. This clone was observed a handful of times. The target antigen is unknown. Gene names are the mouse ones. The CDR3 goes on 4 residues after the read ends, and that part is filled in from the germline J gene. Extraction and reverse transcription of RNA yielded cDNA as the sequencing template. Clones were sequenced by immunoSEQ multiplex PCR, and TCRdb holds only the in-frame ones, with some missing. This record lists under 350,000 clones, none seen once only, and the top ten clones contain 1.2%.

This chain connects TRBV13-1 to TRBJ1-1; TRBD1 aligns across 8 bases. The specimen was CD4+ T cells sorted from a lymph node. This receptor was obtained from a C3H/HeJ mouse with alopecia areata. This strain's MHC haplotype is H2-k. CDR3 DNA, as far as it was read: TGTGCCAGCAGCCCCCCCCTTGGGACAGGGAACACA. Protein: CASSPPLGTGNT. The CDR3 in full is CASSPPLGTGNTEVFF.